The present T cell receptor beta chain was sequenced within a study of T cells in Graves' hyperthyroidism and ophthalmopathy. The CDR3 sequence is 14 residues long. Trimming removed 5 bases from V and 6 bases from J, with 16 bases in between. The germline V gene encodes CDR1 LNHNV and CDR2 YYDKDF (reference sequence). Authors of the study amplified TCR beta CDR3 regions from RNA transcripts. RT-PCR in the first round (using the HTBI primer set) targeted the TCR CDR3. TCRdb reanalysed the multiplex PCR reads using MiXCR and keeps one entry per CDR3 protein. Among approximately 590,000 distinct CDR3 sequences listed, roughly 50% were seen once.

Sequenced: peripheral blood or thyroid tissue (not recorded which). V and J are TRBV15 and TRBJ1-2; D remains ambiguous. The receptor comes from a woman aged 18-29 years with Graves' hyperthyroidism. CDR3 sequence (DNA): TGTGCCACCAGCTTCCGAGCGGGCGAGGATGGCTACACCTTC. Translating gives CATSFRAGEDGYTF.